This TCR beta chain was profiled in a study of CD8 T cells in ankylosing spondylitis. MiXCR, applied by TCRdb to the 5' RACE reads, yields one record per CDR3 protein. The table lists some 70,000 distinct CDR3 sequences, approximately 5.3% of them singletons, with 2.2% in the top ten. The germline gives CDR1 SNHLY, CDR2 FYNNEI. This CDR3 has 16 amino acids. V was pared by 8 bases and J by 1 base, with 11 bases of the junction left unmatched. This clonotype was counted at least ten times. The source material was blood, either unsorted or a sorted T cell fraction (not recorded which). The receptor's source is a male donor with ankylosing spondylitis or in good health (not recorded which). The chain uses TRBV2 and TRBJ2-7; 10 nucleotides align to TRBD1. The CDR3 sequence: CASYDPGQGTSYEQYF. For the CDR3, the DNA is TGTGCCAGCTATGACCCGGGACAGGGGACTTCCTACGAGCAGTACTTC.